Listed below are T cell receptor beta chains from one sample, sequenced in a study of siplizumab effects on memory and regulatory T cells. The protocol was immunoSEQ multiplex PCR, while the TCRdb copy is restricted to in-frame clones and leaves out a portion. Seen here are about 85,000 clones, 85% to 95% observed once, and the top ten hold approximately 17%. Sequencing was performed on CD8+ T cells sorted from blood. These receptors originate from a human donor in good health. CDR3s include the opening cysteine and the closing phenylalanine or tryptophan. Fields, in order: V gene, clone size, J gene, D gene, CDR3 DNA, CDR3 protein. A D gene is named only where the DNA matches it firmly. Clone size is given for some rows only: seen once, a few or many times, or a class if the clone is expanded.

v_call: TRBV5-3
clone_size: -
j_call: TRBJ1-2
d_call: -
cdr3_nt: TGTGCCAGCAGCTTTACGTCCGGGGCGCGTGGAGGCTACACCTTC
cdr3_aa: CASSFTSGARGGYTF

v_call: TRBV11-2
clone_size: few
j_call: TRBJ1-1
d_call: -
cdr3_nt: TGTGCCAGCAGCTTAGATCCTGGGGGCACTGAAGCTTTCTTT
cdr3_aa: CASSLDPGGTEAFF

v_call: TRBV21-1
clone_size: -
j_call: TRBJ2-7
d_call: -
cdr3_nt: TGTGCCACCAAGACACGCTGCACTCATCCGAACTACGAGCAGTACTTC
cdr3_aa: CATKTRCTHPNYEQYF

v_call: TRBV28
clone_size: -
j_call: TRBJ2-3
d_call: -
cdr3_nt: TGTGCCAGCAGTTTTCGGCCTGGCGCCTCCGCGGATACGCAGTATTTT
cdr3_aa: CASSFRPGASADTQYF

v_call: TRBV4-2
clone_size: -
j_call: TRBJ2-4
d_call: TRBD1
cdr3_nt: TGTGCCAGCAGCCAAGACTCAACGGACAGGGCCCTGTACAACATTCAGTACTTC
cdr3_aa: CASSQDSTDRALYNIQYF

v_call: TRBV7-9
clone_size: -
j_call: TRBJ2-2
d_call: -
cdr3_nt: TGTGCCAGCAGCCCCCTTTCCGGGGAGCTGTTTTTT
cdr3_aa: CASSPLSGELFF

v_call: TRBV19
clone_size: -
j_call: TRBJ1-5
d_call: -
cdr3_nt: TGTGCCAGTACCGAAGGCCAGGGACCCAATCAGCCCCAGCATTTT
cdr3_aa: CASTEGQGPNQPQHF

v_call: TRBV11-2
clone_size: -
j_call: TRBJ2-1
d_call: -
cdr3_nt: TGTGCCAGCAGCTTAGTAGGGAGCAATGAGCAGTTCTTC
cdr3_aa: CASSLVGSNEQFF

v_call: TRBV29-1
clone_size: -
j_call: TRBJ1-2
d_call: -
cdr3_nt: TGCAGCTCAACAGCCTCCTATGGCTACACCTTC
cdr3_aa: CSSTASYGYTF

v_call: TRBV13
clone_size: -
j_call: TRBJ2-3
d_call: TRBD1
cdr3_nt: TGTGCCAGCAGCCGGACAGGGGGCTGGGCAGATACGCAGTATTTT
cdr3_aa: CASSRTGGWADTQYF

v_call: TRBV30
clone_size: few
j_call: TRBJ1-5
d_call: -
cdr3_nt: TGTGCCTGGAATCTACAGGGTCAGCCCCAGCATTTT
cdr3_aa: CAWNLQGQPQHF

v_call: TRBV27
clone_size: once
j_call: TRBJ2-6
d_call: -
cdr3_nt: TGTGCCAGCAGTTTGGGTTACTCTGGGGCCAACGTCCTGACTTTC
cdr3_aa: CASSLGYSGANVLTF

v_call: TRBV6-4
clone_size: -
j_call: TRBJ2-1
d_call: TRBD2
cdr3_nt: TGTGCCAGCAGAGCCCTGACTAGCGGGAGGGGGTGCTACAATGAGCAGTTCTTC
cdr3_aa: CASRALTSGRGCYNEQFF

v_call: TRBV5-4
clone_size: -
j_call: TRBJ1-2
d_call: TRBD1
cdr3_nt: TGTGCCAGCAGCACCCCGGGACAGGGTGATGGCTACACCTTC
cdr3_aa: CASSTPGQGDGYTF

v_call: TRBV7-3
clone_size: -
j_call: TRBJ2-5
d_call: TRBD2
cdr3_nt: TGTGCCAGCAGCTTAACGCCAGCGGGAGGGGGGACCCAGTACTTC
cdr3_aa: CASSLTPAGGGTQYF

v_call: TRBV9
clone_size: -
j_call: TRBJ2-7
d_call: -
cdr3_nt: TGTGCCAGCAGCGGGACCGGGACAAGAGACAGCGAGCAGTACTTC
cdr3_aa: CASSGTGTRDSEQYF

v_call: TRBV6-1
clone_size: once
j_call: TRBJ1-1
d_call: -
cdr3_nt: TGTGCCAGCAGTGAATGGCACAGTCAGAACACTGAAGCTTTCTTT
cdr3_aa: CASSEWHSQNTEAFF

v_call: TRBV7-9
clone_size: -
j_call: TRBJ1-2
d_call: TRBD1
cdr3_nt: TGTGCCAGCAGCTTCGGGACAGGGGGCTTCTATGGCTACACCTTC
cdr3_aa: CASSFGTGGFYGYTF

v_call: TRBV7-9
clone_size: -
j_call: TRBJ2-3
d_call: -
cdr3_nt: TGTGCCAGCAGCCCGATTAAGATAGCGCTAAGCACAGATACGCAGTATTTT
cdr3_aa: CASSPIKIALSTDTQYF

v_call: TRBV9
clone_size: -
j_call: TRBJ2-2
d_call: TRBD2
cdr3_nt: TGTGCCAGCAGCGTAGCTAAGGCTAGCGGGAGTTTCGCCGGGGAGCTGTTTTTT
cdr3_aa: CASSVAKASGSFAGELFF

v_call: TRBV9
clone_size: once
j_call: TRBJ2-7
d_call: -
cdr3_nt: TGTGCCAGCAGCGTAACCGGTGCCTACGAGCAGTACTTC
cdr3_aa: CASSVTGAYEQYF

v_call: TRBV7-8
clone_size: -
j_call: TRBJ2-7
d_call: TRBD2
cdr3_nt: TGTGCCAGCCAGCGGGAGGCCTCCTACGAGCAGTACTTC
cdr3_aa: CASQREASYEQYF

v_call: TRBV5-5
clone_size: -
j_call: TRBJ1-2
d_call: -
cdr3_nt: TGTGCCAGCAGCTCCGAAGGCCCTAACTATGGCTACACCTTC
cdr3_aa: CASSSEGPNYGYTF

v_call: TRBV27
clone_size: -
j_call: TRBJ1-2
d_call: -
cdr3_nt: TGTGCCAGCAGTCCGGGGTTACTATACTATGGCTACACCTTC
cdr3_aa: CASSPGLLYYGYTF

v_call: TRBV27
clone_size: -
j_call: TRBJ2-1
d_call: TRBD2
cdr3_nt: TGTGCCAGCAGTGCGGGACTAGCGGGAGGGCCCCACATCCAAAGCTCCTACAATGAGCAGTTCTTC
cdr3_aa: CASSAGLAGGPHIQSSYNEQFF

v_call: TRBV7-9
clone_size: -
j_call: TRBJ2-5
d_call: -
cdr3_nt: TGTGCCAGCACTTGGAGGGTTAGTGAGACCCAGTACTTC
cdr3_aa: CASTWRVSETQYF

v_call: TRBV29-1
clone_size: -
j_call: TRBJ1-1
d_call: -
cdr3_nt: TGCAGCGTTGAAGACGGTCACGGGAACACTGAAGCTTTCTTT
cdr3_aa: CSVEDGHGNTEAFF

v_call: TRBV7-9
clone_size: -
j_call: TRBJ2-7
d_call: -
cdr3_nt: TGTGCCAGCAGCGAGAGGACCCACGAGCAGTACTTC
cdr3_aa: CASSERTHEQYF

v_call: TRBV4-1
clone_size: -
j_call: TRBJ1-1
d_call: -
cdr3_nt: TGCGCCAGCAGCCTTAGGACCTGGGACACTGAAGCTTTCTTT
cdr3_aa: CASSLRTWDTEAFF

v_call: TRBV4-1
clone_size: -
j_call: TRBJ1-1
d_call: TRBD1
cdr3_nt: TGCGCCAGCAGCCTTCCCCGGGACAGGGCAGACACTGAAGCTTTCTTT
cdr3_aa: CASSLPRDRADTEAFF

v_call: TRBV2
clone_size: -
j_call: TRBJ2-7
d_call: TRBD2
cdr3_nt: TGTGCCAGCAGTGAAAGCGGGGGGACCTACGAGCAGTACTTC
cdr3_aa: CASSESGGTYEQYF

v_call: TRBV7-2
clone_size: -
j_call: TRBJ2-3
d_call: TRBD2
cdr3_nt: TGTGCCAGCAGCTTAAACCCCGGGAGGGCAGGCCTAGTGGGAGATACGCAGTATTTT
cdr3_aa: CASSLNPGRAGLVGDTQYF

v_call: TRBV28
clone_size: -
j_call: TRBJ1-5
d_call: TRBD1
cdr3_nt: TGTGCCAGCAGGCCAGGGGGGGGCAATCAGCCCCAGCATTTT
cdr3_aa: CASRPGGGNQPQHF

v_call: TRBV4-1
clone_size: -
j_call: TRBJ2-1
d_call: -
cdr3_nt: TGCGCCAGCAGGTCCCTTGGACAGGAGCAGTTCTTC
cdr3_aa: CASRSLGQEQFF

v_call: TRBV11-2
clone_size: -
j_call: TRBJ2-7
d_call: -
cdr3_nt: TGTGCCAGCAGCTTATTGTCCGGGCGATACGAGCAGTACTTC
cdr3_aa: CASSLLSGRYEQYF

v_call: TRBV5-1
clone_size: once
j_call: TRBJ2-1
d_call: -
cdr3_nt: TGCGCCAGCAGCTTTCTGGGGGGCCCCTACAATGAGCAGTTCTTC
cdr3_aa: CASSFLGGPYNEQFF

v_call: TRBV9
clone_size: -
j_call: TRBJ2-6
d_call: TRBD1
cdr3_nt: TGTGCCAGCAGCGTCCGGACAGGGTTCTCTGGGGCCAACGTCCTGACTTTC
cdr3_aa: CASSVRTGFSGANVLTF

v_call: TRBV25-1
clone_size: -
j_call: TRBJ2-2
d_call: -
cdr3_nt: TGTGCCAGCAGTGAGGCGCGGGGCAGGGGGGCCACCGGGGAGCTGTTTTTT
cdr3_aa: CASSEARGRGATGELFF

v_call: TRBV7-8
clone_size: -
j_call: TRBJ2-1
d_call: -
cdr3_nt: TGTGCCAGCAGCTTAGGCTCTGGCAATGAGCAGTTCTTC
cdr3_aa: CASSLGSGNEQFF

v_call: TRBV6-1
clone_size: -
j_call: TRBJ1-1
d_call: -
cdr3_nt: TGTGCCAGCAGTACGACAGAGAACACTGAAGCTTTCTTT
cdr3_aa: CASSTTENTEAFF

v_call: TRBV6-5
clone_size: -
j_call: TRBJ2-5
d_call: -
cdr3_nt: TGTGCCAGCAGTAGGGACATACAAGAGACCCAGTACTTC
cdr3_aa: CASSRDIQETQYF

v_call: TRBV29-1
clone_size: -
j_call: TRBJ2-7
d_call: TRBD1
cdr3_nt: TGCAGCGTTGAAGAGCCGGGACAGGGTGGTTACGAGCAGTACTTC
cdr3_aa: CSVEEPGQGGYEQYF

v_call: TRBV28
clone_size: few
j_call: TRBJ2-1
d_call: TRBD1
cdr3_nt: TGTGCCAGCAGTTCCGGGACAGGGAGCAGCAATGAGCAGTTCTTC
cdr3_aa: CASSSGTGSSNEQFF

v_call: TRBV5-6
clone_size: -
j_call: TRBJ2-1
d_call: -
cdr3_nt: TGTGCCAGCAGCTTGGCCAGGGGTAAAGCCTACAATGAGCAGTTCTTC
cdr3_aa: CASSLARGKAYNEQFF

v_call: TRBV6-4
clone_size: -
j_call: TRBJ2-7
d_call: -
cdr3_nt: TGTGCCAGCACTCGACGGGCTGTACCCTACGAGCAGTACTTC
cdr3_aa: CASTRRAVPYEQYF

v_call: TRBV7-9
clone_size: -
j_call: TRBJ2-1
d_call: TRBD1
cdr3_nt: TGTGCCAGCTCGGCCAGGGGGTCGGATGAGCAGTTCTTC
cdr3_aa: CASSARGSDEQFF

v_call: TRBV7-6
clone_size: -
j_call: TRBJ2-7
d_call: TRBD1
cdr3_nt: TGTGCCAGCAGCCAGGGACAGGGGGCATACGAGCAGTACTTC
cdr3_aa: CASSQGQGAYEQYF

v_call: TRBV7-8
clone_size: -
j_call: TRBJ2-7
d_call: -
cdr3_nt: TGTGCCAGCAGCCCGGAGGGCCGGGACAACGAGCAGTACTTC
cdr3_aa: CASSPEGRDNEQYF

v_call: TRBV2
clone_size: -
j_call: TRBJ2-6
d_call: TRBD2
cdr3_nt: TGTGCCAGCAGTGAAGGGACGCGGGGGGGCCCTGGGGCCAACGTCCTGACTTTC
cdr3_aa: CASSEGTRGGPGANVLTF

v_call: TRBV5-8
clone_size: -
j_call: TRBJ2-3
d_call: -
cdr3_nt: TGTGCCAGCAGCCCAGGCGTGGGCCGCGCAGATACGCAGTATTTT
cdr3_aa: CASSPGVGRADTQYF

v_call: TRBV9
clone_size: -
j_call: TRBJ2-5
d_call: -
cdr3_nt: TGTGCCAGCAGCGTAGATTCGGTTCCCGACAAGACCCAGTACTTC
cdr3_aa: CASSVDSVPDKTQYF

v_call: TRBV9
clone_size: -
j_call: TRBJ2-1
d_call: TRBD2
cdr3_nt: TGTGCCAGCAGCGTAGGTGCTAGCGGGTCCTACAATGAGCAGTTCTTC
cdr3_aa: CASSVGASGSYNEQFF

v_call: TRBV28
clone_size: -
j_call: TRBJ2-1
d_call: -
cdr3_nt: TGTGCCAGCATTACTCGCAATGAGCAGTTCTTC
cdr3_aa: CASITRNEQFF

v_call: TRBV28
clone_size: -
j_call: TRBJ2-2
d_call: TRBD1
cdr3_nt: TGTGCCAGCAGTTTACGCCGGACAGGGACCAACACCGGGGAGCTGTTTTTT
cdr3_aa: CASSLRRTGTNTGELFF

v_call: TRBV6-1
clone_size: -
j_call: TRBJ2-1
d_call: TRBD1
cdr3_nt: TGTGCCAGCACTACAGGGACAGGGAGATACAATGAGCAGTTCTTC
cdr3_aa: CASTTGTGRYNEQFF

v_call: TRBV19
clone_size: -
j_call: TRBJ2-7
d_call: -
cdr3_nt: TGTGCCAGTAGTCAGGCGATAAACTACGAGCAGTACTTC
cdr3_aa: CASSQAINYEQYF

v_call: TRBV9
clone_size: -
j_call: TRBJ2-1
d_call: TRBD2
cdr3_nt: TGTGCCAGCAGCGTAGCTCTTAGCGGGAACATCAATGAGCAGTTCTTC
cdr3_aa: CASSVALSGNINEQFF